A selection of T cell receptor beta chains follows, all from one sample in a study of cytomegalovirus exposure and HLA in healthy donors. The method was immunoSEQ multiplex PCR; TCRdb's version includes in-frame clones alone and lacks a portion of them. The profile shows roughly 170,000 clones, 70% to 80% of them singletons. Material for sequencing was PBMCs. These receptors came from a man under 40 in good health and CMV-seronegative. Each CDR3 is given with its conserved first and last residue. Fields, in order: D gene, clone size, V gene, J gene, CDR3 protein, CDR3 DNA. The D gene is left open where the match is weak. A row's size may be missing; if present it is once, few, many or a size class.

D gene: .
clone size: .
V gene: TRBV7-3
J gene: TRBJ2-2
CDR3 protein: CASSLGQPNTGELFF
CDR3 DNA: TGTGCCAGCAGCTTAGGACAGCCGAACACCGGGGAGCTGTTTTTT

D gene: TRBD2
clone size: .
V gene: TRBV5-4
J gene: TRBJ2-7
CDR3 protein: CASSYSGRAWDEQYF
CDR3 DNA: TGTGCCAGCAGCTATAGCGGGAGGGCCTGGGACGAGCAGTACTTC

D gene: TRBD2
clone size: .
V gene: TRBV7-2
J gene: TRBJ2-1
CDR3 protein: CASSLDRAGGKRGEQFF
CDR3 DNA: TGTGCCAGCAGCTTAGACCGAGCGGGAGGGAAAAGGGGTGAGCAGTTCTTC

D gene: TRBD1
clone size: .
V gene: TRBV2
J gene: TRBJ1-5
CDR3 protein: CASSQISGGESNQPQHF
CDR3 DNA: TGTGCCAGCAGTCAGATTTCAGGGGGTGAGAGCAATCAGCCCCAGCATTTT

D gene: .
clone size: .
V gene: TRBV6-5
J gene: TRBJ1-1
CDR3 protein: CASSYGGANTEAFF
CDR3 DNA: TGTGCCAGCAGTTACGGAGGGGCGAACACTGAAGCTTTCTTT

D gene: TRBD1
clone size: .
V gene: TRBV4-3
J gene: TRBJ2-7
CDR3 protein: CASSQGDSVPYEQYF
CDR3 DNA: TGCGCCAGCAGCCAAGGGGACAGCGTACCCTACGAGCAGTACTTC

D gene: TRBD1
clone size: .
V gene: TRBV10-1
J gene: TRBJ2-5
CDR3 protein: CASSERTGGLETQYF
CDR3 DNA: TGCGCCAGCAGTGAGAGGACAGGGGGCTTAGAGACCCAGTACTTC

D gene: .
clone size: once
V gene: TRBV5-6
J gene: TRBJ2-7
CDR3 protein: CASSFRASKGEQYF
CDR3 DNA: TGTGCCAGCAGCTTCAGGGCATCCAAGGGCGAGCAGTACTTC

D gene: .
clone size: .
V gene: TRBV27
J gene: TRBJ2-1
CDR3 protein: CASRAPGIEQFF
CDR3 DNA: TGTGCCAGCAGGGCTCCAGGTATTGAGCAGTTCTTC

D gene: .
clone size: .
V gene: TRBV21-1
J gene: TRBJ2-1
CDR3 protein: CASSLTGGKSYNEQFF
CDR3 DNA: TGTGCCAGCAGCCTCACAGGGGGCAAATCCTACAATGAGCAGTTCTTC

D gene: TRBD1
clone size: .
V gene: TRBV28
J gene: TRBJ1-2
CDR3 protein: CASRTDRAGYTF
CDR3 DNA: TGTGCCAGCAGGACTGACAGGGCTGGCTACACCTTC

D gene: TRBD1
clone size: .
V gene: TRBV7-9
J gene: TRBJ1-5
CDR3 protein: CASSLGTGGYQPQHF
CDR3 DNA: TGTGCCAGCAGCTTAGGGACAGGGGGTTATCAGCCCCAGCATTTT

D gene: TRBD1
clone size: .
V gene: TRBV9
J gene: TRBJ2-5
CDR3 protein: CASSGGTGLKTQYF
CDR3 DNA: TGTGCCAGCAGCGGGGGGACAGGGTTGAAGACCCAGTACTTC

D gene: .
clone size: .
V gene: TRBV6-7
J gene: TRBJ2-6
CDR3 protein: CAGSTPGANVLTF
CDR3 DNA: TGTGCCGGATCGACTCCTGGGGCCAACGTCCTGACTTTC

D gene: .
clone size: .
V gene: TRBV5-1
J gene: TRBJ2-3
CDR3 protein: CASSLGQASDTQYF
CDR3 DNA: TGCGCCAGCAGCTTGGGGCAGGCCTCAGATACGCAGTATTTT

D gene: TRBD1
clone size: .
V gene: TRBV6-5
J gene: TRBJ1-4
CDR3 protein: CASTPSGTGGEKLFF
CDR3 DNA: TGTGCCAGCACCCCCTCCGGGACAGGGGGTGAAAAACTGTTTTTT

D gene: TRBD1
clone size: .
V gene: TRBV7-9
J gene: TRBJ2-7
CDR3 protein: CASTLGQGNYEQYF
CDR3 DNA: TGTGCCAGCACGCTGGGACAGGGAAATTACGAGCAGTACTTC

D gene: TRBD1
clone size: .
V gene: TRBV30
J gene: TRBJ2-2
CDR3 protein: CAWGQDNTGELFF
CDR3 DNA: TGTGCCTGGGGACAGGACAACACCGGGGAGCTGTTTTTT

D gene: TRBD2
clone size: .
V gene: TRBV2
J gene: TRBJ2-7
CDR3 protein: CASSEVRTRAYEQYF
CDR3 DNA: TGTGCCAGCAGTGAAGTTCGGACTAGAGCCTACGAGCAGTACTTC

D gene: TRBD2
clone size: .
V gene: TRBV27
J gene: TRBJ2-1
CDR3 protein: CAIRLAGGKQEQFF
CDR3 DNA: TGTGCCATCAGACTAGCGGGGGGAAAACAGGAGCAGTTCTTC

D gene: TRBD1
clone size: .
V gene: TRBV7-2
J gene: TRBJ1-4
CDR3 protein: CASSLPGQGVEKLFF
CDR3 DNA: TGTGCCAGCAGCTTGCCGGGACAGGGAGTGGAAAAACTGTTTTTT

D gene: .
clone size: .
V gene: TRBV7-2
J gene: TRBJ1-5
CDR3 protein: CASSLALAETSNQPQHF
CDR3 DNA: TGTGCCAGCAGCTTAGCGCTGGCTGAAACTAGCAATCAGCCCCAGCATTTT

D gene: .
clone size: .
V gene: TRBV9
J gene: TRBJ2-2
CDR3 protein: CASSAAGSGELFF
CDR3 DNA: TGTGCCAGCAGCGCCGCGGGTTCCGGGGAGCTGTTTTTT

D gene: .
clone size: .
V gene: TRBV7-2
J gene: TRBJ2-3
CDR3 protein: CASSLFGGRADTQYF
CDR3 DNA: TGTGCCAGCAGCTTATTTGGGGGCCGGGCAGATACGCAGTATTTT

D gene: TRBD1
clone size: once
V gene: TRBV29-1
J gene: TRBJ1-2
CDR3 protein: CSAPTGAHGYTF
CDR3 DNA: TGCAGCGCCCCAACAGGGGCGCATGGCTACACCTTC

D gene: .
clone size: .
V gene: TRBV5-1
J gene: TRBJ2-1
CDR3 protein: CASSLAEVEQFF
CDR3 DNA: TGCGCCAGCAGCTTGGCCGAGGTAGAGCAGTTCTTC

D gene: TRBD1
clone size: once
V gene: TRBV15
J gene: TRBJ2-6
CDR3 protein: CATSRAGWGKGARSGANVLTF
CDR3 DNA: TGTGCCACCAGCAGAGCTGGGTGGGGAAAGGGGGCAAGGTCTGGGGCCAACGTCCTGACTTTC

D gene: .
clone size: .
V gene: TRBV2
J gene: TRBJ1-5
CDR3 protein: CASSVGLSGGQPQHF
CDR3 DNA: TGTGCCAGCAGTGTTGGTTTATCAGGAGGTCAGCCCCAGCATTTT

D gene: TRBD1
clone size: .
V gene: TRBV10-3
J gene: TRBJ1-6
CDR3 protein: CATQGGTGSDSPLHF
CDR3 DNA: TGTGCCACCCAGGGTGGGACAGGGTCTGATTCACCCCTCCACTTT